This entry lists 7 T cell receptor beta chains sequenced from one sample in a study of blood T cell repertoires in COVID-19. The method was immunoSEQ multiplex PCR; TCRdb's version includes in-frame clones alone and lacks a portion of them. The sample includes 150,000 to 190,000 clones, approximately 90% of them seen just once. The sequenced material came from peripheral blood. These TCRs come from a woman aged 70-85 years with acute or convalescent COVID-19.

J is TRBJ2-5 and V is TRBV6-5, with a possible D match to TRBD2 (6 bases). The germline V gene has CDR1 MNHEY and CDR2 SVGAGI. This CDR3 has 11 amino acids. V gave up 6 bases and J gave up 7 bases, with 9 bases separating them. CDR3 in DNA: TGTGCCAGCAGGCAGGGAGGGACCCAGTACTTC. Translated: CASRQGGTQYF.

In this sample, this clone turned up a few times. The V and J genes are TRBV29-1 and TRBJ2-1; D possibly corresponds to TRBD2 (5 bases). V lost 5 bases and J 4 bases, leaving 6 bases between the germline ends. The CDR3 covers 11 residues. In germline, CDR1 is SQVTM, CDR2 ANQGSEA. This CDR3 is CSVTGYNEQFF. CDR3 sequence (DNA): TGCAGCGTTACGGGGTACAATGAGCAGTTCTTC.

This clone was detected only once. This specimen includes other DNA sequences encoding the same CDR3. The chain uses TRBV7-9 and TRBJ2-5, with D possibly TRBD2 on 6 matching bases. The CDR3 loop spans 14 amino acids. Germline assignment: CDR1 SEHNR and CDR2 FQNEAQ (reference sequence). V lost 0 bases and J lost 2, with 7 bases in between. The chain's CDR3 is CASSLAGGQETQYF. The CDR3 nucleotides are TGTGCCAGCAGCTTAGCGGGGGGACAAGAGACCCAGTACTTC.

The V call is TRBV6-6, the J call TRBJ1-1, with 7 bases matching TRBD1. After removal of 3 bases from V and 5 bases from J, the junction contained 6 bases not matched to a gene. The CDR3 extends over 14 amino acids. Germline-derived CDR1 and CDR2 are MNHNY and SVGAGI (reference sequence). Written as DNA, the CDR3 is TGTGCCAGCAGTTATTCCAGGGGGGCGACTGAAGCTTTCTTT. It encodes CASSYSRGATEAFF.

The V gene is TRBV6-1, the J gene TRBJ2-7; 9 nucleotides agree with TRBD1. Looked up from germline, CDR1 is MNHNS and CDR2 is SASEGT. The CDR3 runs 15 residues. Germline trimming cut 8 bases from V and 4 bases from J; bases unmatched to any gene: 12. CDR3 protein: CASWDPGQGAYEQYF. For the CDR3, the DNA is TGTGCCAGCTGGGACCCGGGACAGGGAGCTTACGAGCAGTACTTC.

The rearrangement links TRBV6-5 to TRBJ1-1; D is ambiguous. V was trimmed by 5 bases and J by 5 bases, leaving 12 bases between them. Germline V gene data show CDR1 as MNHEY and CDR2 as SVGAGI. The CDR3 length is 13 residues. The chain's CDR3 is CASSNRHGTEAFF. The CDR3 DNA is TGTGCCAGCAGTAACCGACATGGGACTGAAGCTTTCTTT.

CDR3 residues: CASNRRDRRTEAFF. The CDR3 bases are TGTGCCAGCAATAGACGGGACAGGCGCACTGAAGCTTTCTTT. The rearrangement joins TRBV28 to TRBJ1-1; 8 bases agree with TRBD1. The V and J ends lost 7 bases and 4 bases, in that order; junction bases with no gene match: 8. The CDR3 has 14 residues. Per the germline V gene, CDR1 is MDHEN and CDR2 is SYDVKM.